This T cell receptor beta chain was profiled in a study of blood T cell repertoires in COVID-19. The CDR3 loop spans 14 amino acids. J lost 5 bases, V lost 3 bases, and 5 bases had no gene match. CDR1 MNHEY and CDR2 SVGEGT come from the germline V gene. Clones were read by immunoSEQ multiplex PCR, and TCRdb kept only the in-frame ones, dropping some. The sample lists fewer than 110,000 clones; under 95% were seen once. The sequenced sample consisted of peripheral blood. The sequence came from a woman in her twenties or thirties with acute or convalescent COVID-19. This sequence joins TRBV6-2 or TRBV6-3 and TRBJ2-5, with TRBD2 matching 8 bases. CDR3 protein: CASSYVSGSETQYF. The CDR3 nucleotides read TGTGCCAGCAGTTATGTGAGCGGGAGCGAGACCCAGTACTTC.